The source of this TCR beta chain is a study of T cell repertoires in cytomegalovirus infection. Study overall: HLA-B-restricted CMV epitopes that are well studied, plus recently identified HLA-C-restricted ones, were used by the study. The public TCR beta signatures pointed to both CMV infection and matching HLA type.

Points from the study as a whole: Totalled public TCR beta family frequency picked out people who carried CMV plus the relevant HLA. What dominated the ex vivo response were HLA-C-restricted CMV-specific TCR beta clonotypes.

The germline V gene encodes CDR1 LGHNT and CDR2 FRNRAP. V was trimmed by 5 bases and J by 4 bases, leaving 5 bases between them. CDR3 length: 11 residues. One entry per CDR3 protein, called by TCRdb with MiXCR from the reads. The profile shows hundreds of thousands of distinct CDR3 sequences, 25% to 30% of them singletons. A word on this clonotype: What it recognizes is unknown.

Here the sequenced sample was cultured PBMCs, taken from culture after CMV antigen stimulation. The origin of this receptor is a human donor in good health (CMV status not recorded). Some clones in this sample may be carry-over from other donors' samples. The rearrangement joins TRBV12-5 to TRBJ2-5; D is uncertain. CDR3 in DNA: TGTGCTAGTGGTCAAACAGAGACCCAGTACTTC. It specifies CASGQTETQYF.